This paragraph covers one T cell receptor beta chain sequence. The antigen remains undetermined. This specimen belongs to a study of T cell responses to AZD1222 COVID-19 vaccine. Measured with immunoSEQ multiplex PCR; TCRdb has only the in-frame clones, and not every one. The data hold roughly 130,000 clones, with around 91% observed a single time. Study results and limitations: After the peak T cell response, and only then, were repertoires sampled. The CD4 TCRs associated with vaccination extended across spike and predominated at 160-218 and 743-854. Increased Spike-specific TCR breadth and depth were observed after two AZD1222 doses.

The V end lost 1 base, the J end lost 5 bases, and 12 bases lay between the germline ends. The CDR3 is 15 amino acids. Germline V gene lookup returns CDR1 SGHRS and CDR2 YFSETQ. This sample comprised peripheral blood, obtained on day 0 of AZD1222 vaccination. This sequence originates from an adult in good health. The genes are TRBV5-1 and TRBJ2-2; no clear D gene. In DNA form, the CDR3 reads TGCGCCAGCAGCTTGATCATACACGAAACCGGGGAGCTGTTTTTT. Its translation: CASSLIIHETGELFF.